The following is a T cell receptor beta chain sequence with its context. Authors' processing steps: Filtering differed for immunoSEQ, which gave only junction sequences without quality scores. Assay: immunoSEQ multiplex PCR; the TCRdb copy retains only in-frame clones and omits some. V and J calls and clone size come straight from that table; D and trimming were deduced from the DNA. Of approximately 1,500,000 clones in the sample, more than 95% were seen once. This entry comes from a study of shared clonotypes between healthy human individuals. The sample taken for sequencing was naive CD4+ T cells sorted from blood. The sample's subset: CD45RA+ positively selected. The receptor's source is a man under 40 in good health.

CDR3 nucleotides: TGTGCCAGCAGCAGAGGACAGACTAATCAGCCCCAGCATTTT. Protein sequence: CASSRGQTNQPQHF. The V gene is TRBV5-5, the J gene TRBJ1-5, with D possibly TRBD1 on 6 matching bases. This CDR3 contains 14 residues. V shed 4 bases and J shed 4 bases, with 12 bases lying between them. Germline V CDR1 and CDR2: SGHKS, YYEKEE (reference sequence).